This T cell receptor beta chain was captured by sequencing in a study of blood T cells in healthy people across ages (dated by TCRdb to the mid-2010s). For the study in its entirety: In model experiments, template switching captured about one uniquely barcoded TCR beta cDNA molecule for every two T cells. Four age groups were formed from the donors: young (average 16 years), middle-aged (approximately 40), aged (roughly 58) and long-lived (less than 85). Age-related changes in TCR beta repertoire diversity were measured in the study by deep sequencing normalized with unique cDNA molecular identifiers. Using the same blood draw, the study looked at two additional independent replicas of 1 million unique cDNA reads for two donors, one aged 18 to 30 and the other aged 80 or older. Points the paper makes about the study in general: Total diversity estimates from one million sequenced T cells were considered lower bounds and underestimates. The CMV infection status of donors was not known, potentially confounding age-related changes in expanded clonotypes. As age increased, observed TCR beta diversity per million T cells dropped in a roughly linear way, and a significant reduction was already evident by age approximately 40. Bulk unsorted PBMC profiling prevented conclusive comparison of naive and antigen-experienced compartments. Compared with the aged group, more naive CD4+ T cells, fewer expanded clones and increased TCR diversity were shown by the long-lived group, suggesting age selection. A strong correlation was found between observed TCR beta diversity and the percentage of naive T cells measured by flow cytometry.

Measured from the cysteine to the phenylalanine, the CDR3 is 15 residues long. Only CDR3 DNA is held: 45 bases, read in frame from base 1. Trimming leaves V shorter by 5 bases and J shorter by 13 bases, with the junction holding 17 bases beyond the gene matches. The CDR1 and CDR2 encoded by the germline V gene (reference sequence) are MNHEY and SMNVEV. The library was prepared using 5' RACE. Sequencer: Illumina HiSeq 2500. A second PCR of about 6 to 11 cycles was performed with a sample-barcoded 5' primer and a J-beta primer mix. A unique molecular identifier was introduced onto each TCR beta cDNA molecule by a template-switch 5' adaptor carrying 12 random nucleotides. Each sample yielded at least 3 million CDR3-containing paired-end reads. All of the RNA was converted into first-strand cDNA using the Mint cDNA synthesis kit, with a TRBC-specific oligonucleotide serving as the primer. After uracil-DNA glycosylase treatment, a first 18-cycle PCR used universal primers M1SS and BC2_uni_R on all cDNA. On the study's bioinformatics: For normalization, 1 million high-quality reads were randomly selected from each sample, with every read carrying a distinct molecular identifier. Reads sharing molecular identifiers were discarded rather than binned into consensus sequences. MiTCR, with a Q25 quality threshold and the strictest error-elimination algorithm, was used for CDR3 identification, clonotype clustering and error correction. A nonparametric unseen species model with Euler transformation was used to estimate lower-bound total TCR beta diversity. TCRdb reanalyzed the raw reads on its own, using fastp at Q25 for trimming and MiXCR for clone calling, and kept in-frame beta chains. CDR3 protein duplicates are merged, each entry listing the most common genes and DNA. In this record, the V and J calls reflect TCRdb's handling and not the investigators' own analysis. The sample table shows more than 1,000,000 distinct CDR3 sequences, and around 27% are seen once. About 0.72% of the sample comes from the top ten.

A word on this clonotype: Its specific antigen is unknown. No base quality values were provided; no much bigger clone lies one nucleotide off.

Systemically healthy Caucasian individuals from Russia, 35 to 50 in total and aged roughly 6 to 100 years, were included as donors. Approximately 10 milliliters of peripheral blood were collected from each donor into EDTA-treated Vacutainer tubes. PBMCs were isolated by Ficoll-Paque density-gradient centrifugation, with at least 7 million obtained per sample. Total RNA, at least 6 micrograms per sample, was extracted from PBMCs with Trizol reagent. The percentages of naive CD45RAhigh/CD27high T cells were determined by flow cytometry on a PBMC aliquot from every donor. These data also formed part of another study, on T cells of mothers and their children. The second study's paper adds: Donors were nine systemically healthy Caucasian individuals: three mothers and their six children. cDNA synthesis used all of the extracted RNA, with roughly 1.5 ug of RNA in each 15 ul reaction. Sample barcodes and 2-4 random nucleotides were added via the M1S primer in the second PCR. Each mother yielded over 10 million TCR beta CDR3 reads and each child roughly 2.9 million reads. Thymic selection similarly shapes TCR recombination output in related and unrelated pairs, with minor effect from inherited differences. Related mother-child pairs always showed normalized repertoire overlap that was slightly higher than in unrelated mother-child pairs, though the difference was never significant. Persistent microchimeric T cell clones were not detected, at a sensitivity of approximately 93 clones per million clonotypes. To look for features that set related mother-child pairs apart from unrelated individuals, the researchers ran deep NGS to compare the TCR beta repertoires of mothers and children. On average, the children were about 12 +/- 4 years old, while the mothers were 40 +/- 4 years old. Libraries were sequenced on Illumina HiSeq 2000 with 100+100 nt paired-end reads after adapter ligation with NEBNext reagents. To avoid cross-contamination, the mother libraries and the child libraries were prepared a month apart and sequenced in separate runs. For each donor, somewhere between about 500,000 and 2,300,000 distinct TCR beta clonotypes were identified. Naive TCR beta clonotypes were estimated from low-frequency clonotypes matched to each donor's FACS-determined naive share, without sorting.

The chain employs TRBV27 and TRBJ2-3; 8 of the junction bases match TRBD2. The sequence derives from a girl aged 2-9 years in good health. The sample comprised blood. The CDR3 here reads CASSPPGLAGRTEYF. The nucleotide sequence reads as follows: TGTGCCAGCAGTCCTCCCGGTCTAGCGGGCCGCACCGAGTATTTT.